Sequencing of this TCR beta chain was carried out in a study of cytomegalovirus exposure and HLA in healthy donors. Vbeta (60) and Jbeta (13) primers were used in the PCR. Libraries were prepared by immunoSEQ multiplex PCR; TCRdb keeps only in-frame clonotypes and omits some of them. The sample yields 140,000 to 150,000 clones, 80% seen once. Germline loops: CDR1 MDHEN, CDR2 SYDVKM. Losses at the gene ends were 6 bases for V and 4 bases for J; bases not matched to a gene: 10. This CDR3 is 15 amino acids long. This chain connects TRBV28 to TRBJ2-7; 9 nucleotides agree with TRBD1. This TCR was recovered from a middle-aged man in good health and CMV-seronegative. The sample consisted of PBMCs. The CDR3 DNA follows: TGTGCCAGCAGCTCGTCCGGGACAGGGTCTTACGAGCAGTACTTC. Protein: CASSSSGTGSYEQYF.